This T cell receptor beta chain was profiled in a study of blood T cells in healthy people across ages. The study's findings and limits: A roughly linear fall in TCR beta diversity per million T cells was seen with increasing age.

CDR1 and CDR2 from the germline V gene are SEHNR and FQNEAQ (reference sequence). The CDR3 totals 12 residues. Trimming shortened V by 10 bases and J by 9 bases, and 16 bases separated the two germline ends. Comments on this clonotype: Its antigen remains unknown.

The use of a sample-barcoded 5' primer and a J-beta primer mix characterized a second PCR of 7 to 11 cycles. From the 5' RACE reads, TCRdb called clonotypes with MiXCR, one entry per CDR3 protein. The repertoire holds about 1.4 million distinct CDR3 sequences, with 45% to 70% as singletons. This chain joins TRBV7-9 and TRBJ2-1; D is ambiguous. The sequence was collected from a man aged 18 to 29 in good health. What was sequenced was blood. The CDR3 region is CATSEQAREQFF. CDR3 in DNA: TGTGCCACCTCGGAGCAGGCTCGTGAGCAGTTCTTC. Full variable domain (rest looked up from reference TRBV7-9 and TRBJ2-1): DTGVSQNPRHKITKRGQNVTFRCDPISEHNRLYWYRQTLGQGPEFLTYFQNEAQLEKSRLLSDRFSAERPKGSFSTLEIQRTEQGDSAMYLCATSEQAREQFFGPGTRLTVL.